The T cell receptor beta chain described here comes from a study of shared clonotypes between healthy human individuals. The CDR3 sequence is 16 residues long. V lost 0 bases, J lost 2 bases, and 14 bases lay in between. Germline lookup yields CDR1 MNHEY and CDR2 SVGAGI. Worth noting for this clone: What it recognizes is unknown.

Study results and caveats: Sampling was confined to blood; repertoires within tissues likely differ. Compared with clonotypes that all four donors shared, non-shared clonotypes had lower generation probabilities.

The repertoire was sequenced with immunoSEQ multiplex PCR; TCRdb's copy has only in-frame clones and lacks some. This table holds about 2.1 million clones, about 93% found once. CD45RO negativity and positive selection for CCR7 defined naive CD8 cells, a population that excluded terminally differentiated effector memory CD45RA+ cells. The sample comprised naive CD8+ T cells from PBMCs. The chain is built from TRBV6-5 and TRBJ2-7, with D possibly being TRBD1 (5 bases). The origin of this receptor is a man aged 18 to 30 in good health. Some clones in this sample may be carry-over from other donors' samples. This chain's CDR3 is CASSYSTGHTPYEQYF. The CDR3 DNA sequence: TGTGCCAGCAGTTACTCGACTGGACATACCCCCTACGAGCAGTACTTC.